This TCR beta chain was sequenced in a study of blood T cells in healthy people across ages. Then a second PCR, running roughly 6 to 12 cycles, was carried out with a sample-barcoded 5' primer and a J-beta primer mix. From the 5' RACE reads, TCRdb called clonotypes with MiXCR, one entry per CDR3 protein. This sample has more than 700,000 distinct CDR3 sequences, with 53% found just once. Material for sequencing was blood. The sequence derives from a man at least 80 years old in good health.

The CDR3, as DNA: TGTGCCAGCAGTGCCGCTCTCGCGGGCTCCTACGAGCAGTACTTC. Its translation: CASSAALAGSYEQYF. J is TRBJ2-7 and V is TRBV25-1; D perhaps matches TRBD2 (5 bases). The CDR3 is made up of 15 amino acids. The germline V gene encodes CDR1 MGHDK and CDR2 SYGVNS. V was trimmed by 4 bases and J by 0 bases, leaving 13 bases between them.